The 15 T cell receptor beta chains in this list originate from one sample, sequenced in a study of blood T cell repertoires in COVID-19. Libraries were prepared by immunoSEQ multiplex PCR; TCRdb keeps only in-frame clonotypes and omits some of them. Here the sample spans under 80,000 clones, 80% being singletons. The specimen was peripheral blood. Receptors originate from a human donor in a cohort sampled during active COVID-19.

The rearrangement joins TRBV30 to TRBJ2-2; weak D call: TRBD1 (6 bases). Germline V lookup: CDR1 GTSNPN, CDR2 SVGIG (reference sequence). The CDR3 totals 17 residues. Trimming stripped 3 bases from V and 2 bases from J, with 19 bases between. The CDR3 region is CAWRTSHGTFNTGELFF. The DNA of the CDR3 is TGTGCCTGGAGGACAAGTCACGGGACATTCAACACCGGGGAGCTGTTTTTT.

The CDR3 is CASRSGRFTDTQYF. DNA for the CDR3: TGTGCCAGCAGGAGCGGGAGATTCACAGATACGCAGTATTTT. This chain links TRBV7-8 with TRBJ2-3; 8 positions match TRBD2. V dropped 6 bases and J dropped 2; count of bases not matched to a gene: 4. In germline, CDR1 is SGHVS, CDR2 FQNEAQ. The CDR3 is 14 amino acids.

J is TRBJ2-4 and V is TRBV7-2, with 12 bases matching TRBD2. The V segment lost 5 bases and the J segment 1 base; nucleotides outside the gene matches: 12. Looked up from germline, CDR1 is SGHTA and CDR2 is FQGNSA. The CDR3 is made up of 19 amino acids. The CDR3 spells CASSPFQLAGGPAKNIQYF. As DNA, the CDR3 is TGTGCCAGCAGCCCATTCCAGCTAGCGGGAGGGCCGGCCAAAAACATTCAGTACTTC. Based on the CDR3 plus reference TRBV7-2 and TRBJ2-4, the full variable domain is GAGVSQSPSNKVTEKGKDVELRCDPISGHTALYWYRQSLGQGLEFLIYFQGNSAPDKSGLPSDRFSAERTGGSVSTLTIQRTQQEDSAVYLCASSPFQLAGGPAKNIQYFGAGTRLSVL.

This clone is medium-sized in the sample. The gene calls are TRBV6-5 and TRBJ1-2, with a tentative D call TRBD1 (5 bases). This CDR3 has 15 amino acids. Trimming cost V 6 bases and J 2 bases, with 16 bases left between them. Germline V gene data show CDR1 as MNHEY and CDR2 as SVGAGI. CDR3 DNA sequence: TGTGCCAGCAGCAAGGACGGACATGCGAACTATGGCTACACCTTC. Amino acid sequence: CASSKDGHANYGYTF.

DNA for the CDR3: TGTGCCAGCAGATCCCGACAGACCTACGAGCAGTACTTC. Amino acids: CASRSRQTYEQYF. The chain combines TRBV6-5 with TRBJ2-7; D perhaps matches TRBD1 (5 bases). This CDR3 region has 13 residues. Germline CDR1 and CDR2: MNHEY and SVGAGI. Trimming removed 6 bases from V and 2 bases from J, with 11 bases in between.

The chain carries TRBV7-2 and TRBJ2-5; 13 bases agree with TRBD2. CDR3 size: 17 residues. The ends lost 2 bases at V and 3 bases at J; junction bases unmatched: 6. The germline gives CDR1 SGHTA, CDR2 FQGNSA. Here the CDR3 DNA reads TGTGCCAGCAGCTTATCTACTAGCGGGGGGGCCGAAGAGACCCAGTACTTC. Its protein is CASSLSTSGGAEETQYF. The variable domain in full, with the rest retrieved from reference TRBV7-2 and TRBJ2-5, is GAGVSQSPSNKVTEKGKDVELRCDPISGHTALYWYRQSLGQGLEFLIYFQGNSAPDKSGLPSDRFSAERTGGSVSTLTIQRTQQEDSAVYLCASSLSTSGGAEETQYFGPGTRLLVL.

CDR3 coding DNA: TGTGCCAGCAGCTCAGGACTAGCCCAAGAGACCCAGTACTTC. As protein: CASSSGLAQETQYF. V is TRBV7-9 and J is TRBJ2-5; 8 nucleotides line up with TRBD2. V gave up 4 bases and J gave up 1 base; unmatched junction bases: 2. CDR3 length equals 14 residues. Germline CDR1 reads SEHNR; CDR2 reads FQNEAQ (reference sequence).

The chain uses TRBV6-5 and TRBJ2-5; TRBD1 matches at 8 bases. The CDR3 has 15 amino acids. The V and J ends lost 2 bases and 2 bases, in that order; junction bases with no gene match: 4. Germline-derived CDR1 and CDR2 are MNHEY and SVGAGI. The CDR3 nucleotides read TGTGCCAGCAGTTACCGGAACAGGGGGCAAGAGACCCAGTACTTC. The encoded protein is CASSYRNRGQETQYF.

The V and J genes are TRBV11-2 and TRBJ1-2, with TRBD1 matching 8 bases. Trimming removed 6 bases from V and 8 bases from J; junction bases left unmatched: 11. CDR1 and CDR2 from the germline V gene are SGHAT and FQNNGV. The CDR3 loop spans 14 amino acids. CDR3 bases: TGTGCCAGCAGTCCAAGACAGGGGCAAAGGGGCTACACCTTC. Protein: CASSPRQGQRGYTF.

The chain links TRBV9 to TRBJ2-2, with 12 positions matching TRBD2. The ends lost 4 bases at V and 0 bases at J; junction bases unmatched: 10. The CDR3 is 19 residues long. The V gene's germline CDR1 is SGDLS and CDR2 YYNGEE. Here the CDR3 reads CASSTPGTSGFANTGELFF. The CDR3 DNA reads TGTGCCAGCAGCACCCCAGGGACTAGCGGGTTCGCGAACACCGGGGAGCTGTTTTTT.

In its sample, this clone was seen once. The chain links TRBV9 to TRBJ1-4, with D possibly TRBD1 on 5 matching bases. The CDR3 length is 15 residues. In germline, CDR1 is SGDLS, CDR2 YYNGEE. Trimming removed 0 bases at V and 5 bases at J, with 11 bases between. The CDR3 sequence: CASSVGGRGNEKLFF. The DNA of the CDR3 is TGTGCCAGCAGCGTAGGGGGTAGGGGAAATGAAAAACTGTTTTTT.

This sequence joins TRBV18 and TRBJ2-6; D call uncertain. The CDR3 is 16 residues long. CDR1 is KGHSH, CDR2 LQKENI, per germline. Trimming cost V 3 bases and J 3 bases, with 12 bases left between them. CDR3 DNA sequence: TGTGCCAGCTCACCGACGGGTTTGGGTGGGGCCAACGTCCTGACTTTC. It specifies CASSPTGLGGANVLTF.

The chain combines TRBV28 with TRBJ1-2; D ambiguous. Looked up from germline, CDR1 is MDHEN and CDR2 is SYDVKM. The length of the CDR3 is 15 residues. The V end was cut by 6 bases, the J end by 8 bases, with 22 bases between. CDR3 in DNA: TGTGCCAGCAGCCCCCTCGTCGGGGTAAAGTTAGGCTACACCTTC. It is translated as CASSPLVGVKLGYTF.

The chain's CDR3 is CASEGLAGGRNEQFF. The CDR3 nucleotides read TGTGCCAGCGAGGGACTAGCGGGGGGGCGAAATGAGCAGTTCTTC. V and J are TRBV6-5 and TRBJ2-1; 16 nucleotides align to TRBD2. Unmatched junction bases numbered 5, after V lost 8 bases and J lost 7 bases. CDR1 MNHEY and CDR2 SVGAGI come from the germline V gene. The CDR3 loop spans 15 amino acids.

The chain recombines TRBV20-1 with TRBJ2-2; D is unclear. Per the germline V gene, CDR1 is DFQATT and CDR2 is SNEGSKA (reference sequence). The CDR3 has 14 residues. Trimming left V 3 bases short and J 6 bases short, with 14 bases between. CDR3 residues: CSASSPSPAGELFF. The CDR3 DNA is TGCAGTGCTAGTTCCCCTTCCCCAGCCGGGGAGCTGTTTTTT.